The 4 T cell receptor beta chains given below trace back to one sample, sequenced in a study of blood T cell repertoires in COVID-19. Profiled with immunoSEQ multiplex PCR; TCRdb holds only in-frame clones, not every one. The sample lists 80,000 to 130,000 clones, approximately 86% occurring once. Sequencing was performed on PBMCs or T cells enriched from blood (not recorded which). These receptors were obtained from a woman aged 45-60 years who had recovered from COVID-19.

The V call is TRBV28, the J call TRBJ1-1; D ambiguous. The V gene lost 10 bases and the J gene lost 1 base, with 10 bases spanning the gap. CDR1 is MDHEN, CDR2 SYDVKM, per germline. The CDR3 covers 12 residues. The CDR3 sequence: CATTAGNTEAFF. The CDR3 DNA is TGTGCCACCACCGCGGGGAACACTGAAGCTTTCTTT.

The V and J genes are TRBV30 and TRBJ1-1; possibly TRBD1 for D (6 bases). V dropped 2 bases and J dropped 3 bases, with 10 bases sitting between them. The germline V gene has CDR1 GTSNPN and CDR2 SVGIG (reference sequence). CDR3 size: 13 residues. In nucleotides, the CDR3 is TGTGCCTGGAGTAAGGGGGTTGACACTGAAGCTTTCTTT. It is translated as CAWSKGVDTEAFF.

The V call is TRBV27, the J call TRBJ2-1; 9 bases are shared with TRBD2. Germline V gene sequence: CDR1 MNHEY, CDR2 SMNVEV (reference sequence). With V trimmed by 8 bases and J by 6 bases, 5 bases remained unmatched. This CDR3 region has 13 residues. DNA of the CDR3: TGTGCCAGCGGCTTGACTAGCGGCAATGAGCAGTTCTTC. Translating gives CASGLTSGNEQFF.

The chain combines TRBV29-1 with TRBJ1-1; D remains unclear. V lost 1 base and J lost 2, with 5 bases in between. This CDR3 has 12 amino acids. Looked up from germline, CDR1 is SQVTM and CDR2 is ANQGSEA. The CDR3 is CSVEAQNTEAFF. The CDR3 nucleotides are TGCAGCGTTGAAGCCCAAAACACTGAAGCTTTCTTT.